The clone carrying this T cell receptor (beta chain) was seen ten or more times. The data are from a study of blood T cells in healthy people across ages. Study-wide context: Per every two T cells, about one barcoded beta molecule was captured by template switching.

This CDR3 is built from 11 residues. Trimming took 2 bases from V and 5 from J, leaving 6 bases between them. Germline V gene lookup returns CDR1 SQVTM and CDR2 ANQGSEA. A second PCR, run for about 7 to 11 cycles, used a sample-barcoded 5' primer plus a J-beta primer mix. From the 5' RACE reads, TCRdb called clonotypes with MiXCR, one entry per CDR3 protein. The data show 1.5 million to 2 million distinct CDR3 sequences, 39% seen once. Sample: blood. The sequence was obtained from a human donor in good health. The chain uses TRBV29-1 and TRBJ2-5; D not certain. CDR3 in DNA: TGCAGCGTTGAACATCAGGAGACCCAGTACTTC. This translates into CSVEHQETQYF.